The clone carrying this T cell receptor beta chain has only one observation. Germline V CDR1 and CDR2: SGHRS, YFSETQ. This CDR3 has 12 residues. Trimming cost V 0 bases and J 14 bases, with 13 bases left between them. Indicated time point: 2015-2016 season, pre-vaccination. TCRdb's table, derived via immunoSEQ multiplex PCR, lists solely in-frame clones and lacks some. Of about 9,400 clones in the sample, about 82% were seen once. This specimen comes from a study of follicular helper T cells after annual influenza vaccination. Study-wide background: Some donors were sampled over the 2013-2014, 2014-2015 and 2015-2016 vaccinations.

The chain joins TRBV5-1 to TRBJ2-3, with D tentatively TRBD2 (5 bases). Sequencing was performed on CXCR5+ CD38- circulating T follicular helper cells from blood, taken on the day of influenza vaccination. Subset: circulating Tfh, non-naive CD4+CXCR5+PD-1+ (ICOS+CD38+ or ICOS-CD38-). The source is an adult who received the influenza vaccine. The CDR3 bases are TGCGCCAGCAGCTTGGACGCAGCGGTGCCGTATTTT. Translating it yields CASSLDAAVPYF.